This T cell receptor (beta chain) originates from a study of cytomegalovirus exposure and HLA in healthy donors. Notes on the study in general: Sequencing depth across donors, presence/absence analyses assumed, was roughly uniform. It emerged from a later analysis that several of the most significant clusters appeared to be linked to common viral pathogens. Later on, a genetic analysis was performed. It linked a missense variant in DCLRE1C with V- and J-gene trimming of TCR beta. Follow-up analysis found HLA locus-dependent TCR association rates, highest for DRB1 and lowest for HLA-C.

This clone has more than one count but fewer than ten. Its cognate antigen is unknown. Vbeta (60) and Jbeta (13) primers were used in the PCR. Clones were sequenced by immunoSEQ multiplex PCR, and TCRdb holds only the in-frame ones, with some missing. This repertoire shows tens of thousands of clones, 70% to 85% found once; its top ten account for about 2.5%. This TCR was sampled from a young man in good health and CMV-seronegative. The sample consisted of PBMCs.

CDR3 in amino acids: CASSRGTDNTEAFF. The DNA of the CDR3 is TGTGCCAGCAGCAGGGGGACAGATAACACTGAAGCTTTCTTT. The V and J genes are TRBV9 and TRBJ1-1, with TRBD1 identical over 7 bases. This CDR3 has 14 amino acids. In germline, CDR1 is SGDLS, CDR2 YYNGEE. The ends lost 4 bases at V and 2 bases at J; junction bases unmatched: 5.